The 21 T cell receptor beta chains below all came from one sample that was sequenced in a study of vaccination and CD4 T cells after COVID-19. Sequenced with the Oncomine TCR Beta short-read assay was DNA taken from cultured CD4+ T cells. TCRdb re-derived calls from the PCR reads in MiXCR, one entry per CDR3 protein. The data show around 15,000 distinct CDR3 sequences, with 45% to 65% seen just once and around 15% held by the top ten. No antigen has been assigned to these receptors. The treatment denotes: roughly 11-day PBMC culture with coronavirus spike peptide pools or control peptides (ViraFEST assay). The sequenced sample was CD4+ T cells from blood, cultured in vitro. These receptors all stem from a human donor who had recovered from COVID-19.

This CDR3 reads CASSWVAGSYEQYF. The CDR3 coding sequence is TGTGCCAGCAGCTGGGTGGCAGGGTCCTACGAGCAGTACTTC. The chain uses TRBV7-8 and TRBJ2-7, with D possibly matching TRBD1 (5 bases). The ends were cut back, 4 bases at V and 1 base at J, with 11 bases in the middle. The length of the CDR3 is 14 residues. Germline V gene data show CDR1 as SGHVS and CDR2 as FQNEAQ.

This clonotype was detected only a few times. The chain carries TRBV20-1 and TRBJ1-2; TRBD1 might be the D (6 bases). V was pared by 2 bases and J by 6 bases, with 13 bases between. The CDR3 is 13 residues long. CDR1 and CDR2 (germline): DFQATT, SNEGSKA (reference sequence). For the CDR3, the DNA is TGCAGTGCTAGAATTCAGGGGCGGAATGGCTACACCTTC. Amino acid sequence: CSARIQGRNGYTF.

This chain links TRBV30 with TRBJ1-1; 10 bases are a match to TRBD1. The V segment lost 3 bases and the J segment 4 bases; nucleotides outside the gene matches: 2. The CDR3 length is 13 residues. CDR1 is GTSNPN and CDR2 is SVGIG in the germline V gene (reference sequence). CDR3 DNA sequence: TGTGCCTGGAGCCGGGACAGGGGCACTGAAGCTTTCTTT. Protein sequence: CAWSRDRGTEAFF.

The V gene is TRBV5-4, the J gene TRBJ1-1; TRBD1 matches at 7 bases. Germline CDR1 and CDR2: SGHNT and YYREEE (reference sequence). J gave up 1 base and V 4 bases, and 10 bases lay outside the gene matches. CDR3 size: 16 residues. The DNA for the CDR3 is TGTGCCAGCAGCCGACGGTCAGGGGGAGGGAACACTGAAGCTTTCTTT. It yields the protein CASSRRSGGGNTEAFF. Looking up the rest from reference TRBV5-4 and TRBJ1-1 gives the full variable domain: ETGVTQSPTHLIKTRGQQVTLRCSSQSGHNTVSWYQQALGQGPQFIFQYYREEENGRGNFPPRFSGLQFPNYSSELNVNALELDDSALYLCASSRRSGGGNTEAFFGQGTRLTVV.

The chain links TRBV20-1 to TRBJ1-2; maybe TRBD1 (5 bases). Trimming pared 5 bases from V and 2 bases from J, leaving 18 bases between. The CDR3 covers 15 residues. The germline CDR1 and CDR2 sequences are DFQATT and SNEGSKA (reference sequence). As DNA, the CDR3 is TGCAGTGCTGGGGGAGGGGACCCTAAAAACTATGGCTACACCTTC. Amino acid sequence: CSAGGGDPKNYGYTF.

This clonotype appeared a few times. The V gene is TRBV15, the J gene TRBJ1-1; the match to TRBD1 covers 8 bases. CDR1 is LNHNV and CDR2 is YYDKDF in the germline V gene (reference sequence). V dropped 5 bases and J dropped 8; count of bases not matched to a gene: 10. The CDR3 totals 14 residues. This CDR3 reads CATSGQGRYGEAFF. CDR3 nucleotides: TGTGCCACCAGCGGACAGGGACGTTATGGAGAAGCTTTCTTT.

This clonotype has more than one count but fewer than ten. V and J are TRBV7-8 and TRBJ1-6; perhaps TRBD1 as D (6 bases). The CDR3 is 13 amino acids. V was trimmed by 5 bases and J by 12 bases, leaving 14 bases between them. Germline loops: CDR1 SGHVS, CDR2 FQNEAQ. CDR3 bases: TGTGCCAGCAGCAGAGGGGGTGGGGTACCCCTCCACTTT. As protein: CASSRGGGVPLHF.

In this sample, this clonotype turned up once. The chain couples TRBV28 to TRBJ1-5, with D tentatively TRBD1 (5 bases). CDR3 size: 16 residues. Germline V gene lookup returns CDR1 MDHEN and CDR2 SYDVKM. V lost 11 bases, J lost 0 bases, and 20 bases lay in between. The CDR3 protein is CASGRFGAGSNQPQHF. Written as DNA, the CDR3 is TGTGCCTCGGGCCGGTTCGGGGCCGGTAGCAATCAGCCCCAGCATTTT.

This clonotype appeared a few times. The chain combines TRBV6-1 with TRBJ1-2; D gene unclear. The CDR3 runs 13 residues. Looked up from germline, CDR1 is MNHNS and CDR2 is SASEGT. The V end lost 2 bases, the J end lost 3 bases, and 7 bases lay between the germline ends. This CDR3 reads CASSEYGDYGYTF. The DNA of the CDR3 is TGTGCCAGCAGTGAATACGGAGACTATGGCTACACCTTC.

This chain links TRBV7-8 with TRBJ2-5, with TRBD2 matching over 13 bases. Germline trimming cut 5 bases from V and 7 bases from J; bases unmatched to any gene: 16. This CDR3 is 18 amino acids long. The germline V gene encodes CDR1 SGHVS and CDR2 FQNEAQ. The CDR3, as DNA: TGTGCCAGCAGCCTCTCACCCTTACTAGCGGGGGGGGGCGGGACCCAGTACTTC. Its translation is CASSLSPLLAGGGGTQYF.

The rearrangement uses TRBV2 and TRBJ1-5; D gene unclear. Germline values: CDR1 SNHLY, CDR2 FYNNEI. CDR3 length equals 12 residues. Trimming shortened V by 4 bases and J by 8 bases, and 9 bases separated the two germline ends. CDR3 region: CASSVVPEPQHF. The DNA for the CDR3 is TGTGCCAGCAGTGTCGTACCCGAGCCCCAGCATTTT.

V is TRBV12-3 or TRBV12-4 and J is TRBJ1-2; D remains unclear. The length of the CDR3 is 15 residues. V lost 2 bases to trimming and J lost 5 bases, with 15 bases between them. DNA for the CDR3: TGTGCCAGCAGTTTATTATTGGCCGGCATTTATGGCTACACCTTC. Translating gives CASSLLLAGIYGYTF.

The chain recombines TRBV2 with TRBJ2-5; TRBD1 agrees at 7 bases. CDR1 SNHLY and CDR2 FYNNEI come from the germline V gene. The CDR3 spans 13 residues. The V and J ends lost 5 bases and 5 bases, in that order; junction bases with no gene match: 5. CDR3 amino acids: CASSRGRDETQYF. CDR3 in DNA: TGTGCCAGCAGTAGGGGGCGCGATGAGACCCAGTACTTC.

The genes are TRBV7-2 and TRBJ2-7; 9 bases line up with TRBD1. Trimming removed 6 bases from V and 6 bases from J; junction bases left unmatched: 9. Germline CDR1 reads SGHTA; CDR2 reads FQGNSA. CDR3 length: 14 residues. CDR3 sequence reads: CASRPPGQGREQYF. CDR3 bases: TGTGCCAGCAGGCCCCCGGGACAGGGTCGCGAGCAGTACTTC.

The V call is TRBV11-1, the J call TRBJ1-2; D call uncertain. V was shortened by 6 bases and J by 0 bases, with 5 bases between the two germline ends. The CDR3 is 12 residues long. The germline gives CDR1 SGHAT, CDR2 FQDESV (reference sequence). The CDR3 nucleotides are TGTGCCAGCAGTCAAACTAACTATGGCTACACCTTC. Encoded protein: CASSQTNYGYTF.

This clonotype showed up just once. The chain links TRBV10-3 to TRBJ2-2; unclear D gene. Trimming removed 4 bases from V and 5 bases from J, with 17 bases in between. This CDR3 is 16 amino acids long. Germline values: CDR1 ENHRY, CDR2 SYGVKD. CDR3 in amino acids: CAISGPSVGWTGELFF. The CDR3, as DNA: TGTGCCATCAGTGGCCCTTCGGTCGGGTGGACCGGGGAGCTGTTTTTT.

The chain has TRBV5-6 and TRBJ1-6; 8 bases are a match to TRBD1. Germline V CDR1 and CDR2: SGHDT, YYEEEE. There are 15 residues in the CDR3. The J segment lost 5 bases and the V segment lost 4 bases, leaving 5 bases of the junction unmatched. The CDR3 loop reads CASSAGTGDNSPLHF. The CDR3, as DNA: TGTGCCAGCAGCGCCGGGACAGGAGATAATTCACCCCTCCACTTT.

This clonotype was seen a few times. The genes are TRBV7-2 and TRBJ1-5; D is ambiguous. Trimming took off 1 base at V and 1 base at J, with 8 bases between the two ends. Germline V lookup: CDR1 SGHTA, CDR2 FQGNSA. The CDR3 sequence is 15 residues long. CDR3 sequence reads: CASSLVSHSNQPQHF. CDR3 coding DNA: TGTGCCAGCAGCTTAGTTTCCCACAGCAATCAGCCCCAGCATTTT.

The rearrangement uses TRBV7-9 and TRBJ2-3; the match to TRBD2 covers 13 bases. The junction had 6 bases not matched to a gene; V was cut back by 1 base and J by 2 bases. The CDR3 contains 18 residues. CDR1 and CDR2 from the germline V gene are SEHNR and FQNEAQ (reference sequence). CDR3 sequence (DNA): TGTGCCAGCAGCTTAGGGACTAGCGGGGGCCCCGTCACAGATACGCAGTATTTT. Amino acid sequence: CASSLGTSGGPVTDTQYF.

This clonotype was detected a few times. DNA for the CDR3: TGTGCCACCAGTGACGCCGGGACAAGTAGCACAGATACGCAGTATTTT. It translates to CATSDAGTSSTDTQYF. V is TRBV24-1 and J is TRBJ2-3; a possible D gene is TRBD1 (6 bases). Germline loops: CDR1 KGHDR, CDR2 SFDVKD. The V end lost 4 bases, the J end lost 0 bases, and 13 bases lay between the germline ends. This CDR3 has 16 amino acids.

The V call is TRBV4-2, the J call TRBJ2-7; 8 bases are a match to TRBD1. The CDR3 totals 15 residues. The germline CDR1 and CDR2 sequences are LGHNA and YNFKEQ. The trim removed 4 bases at V and 3 bases at J, leaving 8 bases unmatched. CDR3 region: CASSRRQGAVYEQYF. CDR3 nucleotides: TGTGCCAGCAGCCGCAGGCAGGGGGCAGTCTACGAGCAGTACTTC.